This T cell receptor (beta chain) was found in a study of cytomegalovirus exposure and HLA in healthy donors. Findings and limits, study-wide: Presence/absence analyses rested on an assumption that sequencing depth was roughly uniform across donors. Specificity for CMV antigens was confirmed in vitro for three of the CMV-associated chains.

The CDR3 is 13 amino acids. Deletions cut 8 bases from V and 5 bases from J, with 16 bases between. The V gene's germline CDR1 is WSHSY and CDR2 SAAADI. PCR used 60 Vbeta primers and 13 Jbeta primers. The method was immunoSEQ multiplex PCR; TCRdb's version includes in-frame clones alone and lacks a portion of them. Of 100,000 to 150,000 clones listed, just over 70% are singletons. Of note for this clone: The antigen remains undetermined.

This receptor was obtained from a woman aged 60-70 years in good health and CMV-seropositive. The V call is TRBV10-2, the J call TRBJ2-7; tentatively, D is TRBD2 (6 bases). Sequencing was carried out using PBMCs. CDR3: CASLSGPLNEQYF. Written as DNA, the CDR3 is TGCGCCAGCCTGAGCGGGCCCCTAAACGAGCAGTACTTC.